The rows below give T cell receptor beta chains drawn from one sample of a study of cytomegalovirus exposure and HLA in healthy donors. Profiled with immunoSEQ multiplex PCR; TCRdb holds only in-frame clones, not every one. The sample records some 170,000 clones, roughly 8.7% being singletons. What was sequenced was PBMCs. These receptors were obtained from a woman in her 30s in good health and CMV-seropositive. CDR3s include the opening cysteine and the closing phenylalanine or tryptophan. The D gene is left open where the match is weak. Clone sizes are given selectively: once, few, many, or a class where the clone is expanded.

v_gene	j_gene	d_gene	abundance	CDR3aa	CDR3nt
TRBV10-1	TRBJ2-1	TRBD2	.	CASSRQAGGVYNEQFF	TGCGCCAGCAGCCGGCAGGCGGGAGGTGTCTACAATGAGCAGTTCTTC
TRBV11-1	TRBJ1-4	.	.	CASSPGLVSNEKLFF	TGTGCCAGCAGTCCAGGACTCGTCTCTAATGAAAAACTGTTTTTT
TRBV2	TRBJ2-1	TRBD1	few	CASSDRGQITGEQFF	TGTGCCAGCAGTGATCGGGGACAGATAACGGGTGAGCAGTTCTTC
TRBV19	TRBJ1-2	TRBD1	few	CASSKGTETHYGYTF	TGTGCCAGTAGTAAAGGGACAGAGACCCACTATGGCTACACCTTC
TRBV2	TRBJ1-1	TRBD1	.	CASSAEGQMTEAFF	TGTGCCAGCAGTGCGGAGGGACAGATGACTGAAGCTTTCTTT
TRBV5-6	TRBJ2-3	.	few	CASSLRRGTDTQYF	TGTGCCAGCAGCTTGCGCAGGGGCACAGATACGCAGTATTTT
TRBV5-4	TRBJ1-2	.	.	CASSPPGPNYGYTF	TGTGCCAGCAGCCCCCCAGGGCCCAACTATGGCTACACCTTC
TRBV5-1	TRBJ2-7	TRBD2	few	CASSLGEGKQYF	TGCGCCAGCAGCTTGGGGGAGGGGAAGCAGTACTTC
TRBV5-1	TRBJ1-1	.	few	CASSSLGNTEAFF	TGCGCCAGCAGCTCCCTAGGCAACACTGAAGCTTTCTTT
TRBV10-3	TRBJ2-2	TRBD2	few	CAISPSTSGSGGELFF	TGTGCCATCAGTCCCTCAACTAGCGGGAGTGGCGGGGAGCTGTTTTTT
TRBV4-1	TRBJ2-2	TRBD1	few	CASSRGTGDTGELFF	TGCGCCAGCAGCCGAGGCACAGGGGACACCGGGGAGCTGTTTTTT
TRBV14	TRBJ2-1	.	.	CASSSREGTKPPPGEQFF	TGTGCCAGCAGCTCCCGAGAGGGGACAAAACCACCTCCCGGTGAGCAGTTCTTC
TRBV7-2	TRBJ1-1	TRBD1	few	CASSFDRGEAFF	TGTGCCAGCAGCTTCGACAGGGGAGAGGCTTTCTTT
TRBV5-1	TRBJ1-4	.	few	CASSFRGKGEKLFF	TGCGCCAGCAGCTTTCGGGGAAAGGGAGAAAAACTGTTTTTT
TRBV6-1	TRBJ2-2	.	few	CASITAGTHTGELFF	TGTGCCAGCATTACCGCCGGGACACACACCGGGGAGCTGTTTTTT
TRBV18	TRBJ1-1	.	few	CASSPPEQVPFF	TGTGCCAGCTCACCACCTGAACAGGTACCTTTCTTT
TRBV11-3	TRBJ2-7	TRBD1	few	CASADRDSYEQYF	TGTGCCAGTGCCGACAGGGACTCCTACGAGCAGTACTTC
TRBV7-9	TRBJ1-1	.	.	CASSLLRSTMNTEAFF	TGTGCCAGCAGCCTCCTTCGGAGTACAATGAACACTGAAGCTTTCTTT
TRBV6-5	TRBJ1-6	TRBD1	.	CASRPRGNSPLHF	TGTGCCAGCAGACCCAGGGGGAATTCACCCCTCCACTTT
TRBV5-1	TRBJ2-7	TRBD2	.	CASSLVRSRLAGDPYEQYF	TGCGCCAGCAGCTTGGTGAGGAGCCGACTAGCGGGAGACCCCTACGAGCAGTACTTC
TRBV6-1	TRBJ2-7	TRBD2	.	CASSGSGRASEQYF	TGTGCCAGCAGTGGGAGCGGGAGAGCTTCCGAGCAGTACTTC
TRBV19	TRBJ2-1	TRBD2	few	CASSSGSSYNEQFF	TGTGCCAGTAGTAGCGGGAGCTCCTACAATGAGCAGTTCTTC
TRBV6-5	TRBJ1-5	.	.	CASSFTYRVGDQPQHF	TGTGCCAGCAGTTTCACTTACAGGGTAGGGGATCAGCCCCAGCATTTT
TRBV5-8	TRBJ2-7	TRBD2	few	CASSLNPLAGDYEQYF	TGTGCCAGCAGCTTAAACCCTCTAGCGGGAGACTACGAGCAGTACTTC
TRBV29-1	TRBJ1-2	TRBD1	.	CSVTTGADGYTF	TGCAGCGTCACCACAGGGGCGGATGGCTACACCTTC
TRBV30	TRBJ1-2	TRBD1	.	CAWSSLFGDHRGWGGYTF	TGTGCCTGGAGTTCACTATTCGGGGACCACAGGGGATGGGGTGGCTACACCTTC
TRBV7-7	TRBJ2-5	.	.	CASSSSRTGYETQYF	TGTGCCAGCAGCTCAAGTCGAACAGGGTACGAGACCCAGTACTTC
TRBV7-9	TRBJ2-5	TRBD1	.	CASSPSRGRETQYF	TGTGCCAGCAGCCCATCCAGGGGGCGAGAGACCCAGTACTTC
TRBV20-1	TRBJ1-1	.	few	CSAPEGTEAFF	TGCAGTGCTCCAGAGGGCACTGAAGCTTTCTTT
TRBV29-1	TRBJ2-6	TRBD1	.	CSVGYLGTGYAGANVLTF	TGCAGCGTTGGTTATCTTGGGACAGGGTATGCCGGGGCCAACGTCCTGACTTTC
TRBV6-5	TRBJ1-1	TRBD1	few	CASRHDRGGTEAFF	TGTGCCAGCAGACATGACAGGGGGGGGACTGAAGCTTTCTTT
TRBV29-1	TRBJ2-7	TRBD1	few	CSVEGLGQDYEQYF	TGCAGCGTTGAAGGGCTGGGACAGGACTACGAGCAGTACTTC
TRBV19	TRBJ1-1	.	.	CASSIGGGIDEAFF	TGTGCCAGTAGTATTGGGGGAGGGATAGATGAAGCTTTCTTT
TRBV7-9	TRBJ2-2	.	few	CASSSIYVTGELFF	TGTGCCAGCAGCTCCATCTATGTTACCGGGGAGCTGTTTTTT
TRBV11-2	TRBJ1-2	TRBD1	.	CASSLVAGQGYGYTF	TGTGCCAGCAGCTTAGTAGCCGGACAGGGCTATGGCTACACCTTC
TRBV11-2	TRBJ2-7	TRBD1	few	CATSFGTGAGDEQYF	TGTGCCACTTCATTCGGGACAGGGGCCGGCGACGAGCAGTACTTC
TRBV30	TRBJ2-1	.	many	CAWNKVQDGEQFF	TGTGCCTGGAACAAAGTCCAGGATGGTGAGCAGTTCTTC
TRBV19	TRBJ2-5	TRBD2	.	CASTRLAGSTQETQYF	TGTGCCAGTACCCGACTAGCGGGCTCAACCCAAGAGACCCAGTACTTC
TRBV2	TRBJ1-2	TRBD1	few	CASRAGQGFYGYTF	TGTGCCAGCAGGGCGGGACAGGGGTTCTATGGCTACACCTTC
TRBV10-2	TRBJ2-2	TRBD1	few	CASTGTVNTGELFF	TGCGCCAGCACCGGGACAGTGAACACCGGGGAGCTGTTTTTT
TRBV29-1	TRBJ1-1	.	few	CSVEGGGLEAFF	TGCAGCGTTGAAGGGGGGGGACTTGAAGCTTTCTTT
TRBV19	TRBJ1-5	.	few	CASSDIISNQPQHF	TGTGCCAGTAGTGACATCATCAGCAATCAGCCCCAGCATTTT
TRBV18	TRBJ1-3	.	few	CASSPPGGRLSGRHTIYF	TGTGCCAGCTCACCACCGGGGGGACGCCTAAGCGGGAGGCACACCATATATTTT
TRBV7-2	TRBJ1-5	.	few	CASSWTWTADQPQHF	TGTGCCAGCAGCTGGACGTGGACAGCCGATCAGCCCCAGCATTTT
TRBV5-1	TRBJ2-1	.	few	CASSPKPPGNNEQFF	TGCGCCAGCAGCCCCAAGCCCCCAGGGAACAATGAGCAGTTCTTC
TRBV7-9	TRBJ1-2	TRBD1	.	CASSTRDSLRGGYTF	TGTGCCAGCAGCACCCGGGACAGCCTCAGAGGTGGCTACACCTTC
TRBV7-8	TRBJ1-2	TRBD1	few	CASSLVGQGRDGYTF	TGTGCCAGCAGCTTAGTTGGACAGGGACGAGATGGCTACACCTTC
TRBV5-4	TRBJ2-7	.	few	CASSGGTLRSLSYEQYF	TGTGCCAGCAGCGGGGGGACCTTACGCTCCCTTTCCTACGAGCAGTACTTC
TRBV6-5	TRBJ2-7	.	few	CASTDREVSYEQYF	TGTGCCAGCACCGACAGAGAAGTATCCTACGAGCAGTACTTC
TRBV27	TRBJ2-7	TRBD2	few	CASSFLAGYEQYF	TGTGCCAGCAGTTTCCTAGCGGGGTACGAGCAGTACTTC
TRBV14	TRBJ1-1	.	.	CASSPFVMNTEAFF	TGTGCCAGCAGCCCGTTTGTAATGAACACTGAAGCTTTCTTT
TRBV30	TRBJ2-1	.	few	CAWRPPTGYNEQFF	TGTGCCTGGAGACCCCCGACAGGTTACAATGAGCAGTTCTTC
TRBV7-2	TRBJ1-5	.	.	CASSVSRYSNQPQHF	TGTGCCAGCAGCGTGAGCCGTTATAGCAATCAGCCCCAGCATTTT
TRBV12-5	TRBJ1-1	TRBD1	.	CASGSQGTEAFF	TGTGCTAGTGGTTCACAGGGGACTGAAGCTTTCTTT
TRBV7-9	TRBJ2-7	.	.	CASSRQSSYEQYF	TGTGCCAGCAGCCGACAGAGCTCCTACGAGCAGTACTTC
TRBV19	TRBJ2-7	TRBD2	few	CASSISLAASYEQYF	TGTGCCAGTAGTATCAGTCTAGCGGCCTCCTACGAGCAGTACTTC
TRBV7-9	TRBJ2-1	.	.	CASSLGRNNEQFF	TGTGCCAGCAGCTTGGGGCGGAACAATGAGCAGTTCTTC
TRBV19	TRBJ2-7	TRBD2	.	CASSISGGVYEQYF	TGTGCCAGTAGTATTAGCGGGGGCGTCTACGAGCAGTACTTC
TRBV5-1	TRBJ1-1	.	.	CASSLYGQLNTEAFF	TGCGCCAGCAGCTTGTATGGACAATTGAACACTGAAGCTTTCTTT
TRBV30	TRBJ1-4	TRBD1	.	CAWSPGQGKGEKLFF	TGTGCCTGGAGTCCAGGACAGGGGAAGGGTGAAAAACTGTTTTTT